Given below is one T cell receptor beta chain in context. The antigen is not known. Clones were sequenced by immunoSEQ multiplex PCR, and TCRdb holds only the in-frame ones, with some missing. The data show roughly 1,000,000 clones, with approximately 80% seen just once and roughly 0.62% held by the top ten. Free of recent acute infections or vaccinations, the donors were healthy HIV-negative adults. The sample originates from a study of shared clonotypes between healthy human individuals. In the study overall: CD4 naive and memory got three plates each, CD8 naive two, CD8 memory one.

Notes on the study in general: Donor clonotype sharing was expected to depend on sequencing depth. Across four donors, naive CD4 shared around 5.3%, naive CD8 around 3.5%, memory CD4 over 2%, memory CD8 0.4% to 0.5%.

The TCR was taken from a man between 18 and 35 years old in good health. Some clones in this sample may be carry-over from other donors' samples. The material sequenced was memory CD4+ T cells from PBMCs. Subset in this sample: CD45RA-negative fraction.

CDR3 coding DNA: TGTGCCGGGCACAGGGGGTCGGTTTCCACTGAAGCTTTCTTT. Its translation: CAGHRGSVSTEAFF. The chain links TRBV30 to TRBJ1-1, with 8 positions matching TRBD1. Losses at the gene ends were 8 bases for V and 4 bases for J; bases not matched to a gene: 12. The CDR3 length is 14 residues. CDR1 is GTSNPN and CDR2 is SVGIG in the germline V gene (reference sequence). The complete variable domain, with remaining parts taken from reference TRBV30 and TRBJ1-1, reads SQTIHQWPATLVQPVGSPLSLECTVEGTSNPNLYWYRQAAGRGLQLLFYSVGIGQISSEVPQNLSASRPQDRQFILSSKKLLLSDSGFYLCAGHRGSVSTEAFFGQGTRLTVV.